This is a list of T cell receptor beta chains from one sample in a study of T cells in Graves' hyperthyroidism and ophthalmopathy. TCRdb passed the multiplex PCR reads through MiXCR, listing each CDR3 protein once. The sample has fewer than 400,000 distinct CDR3 sequences; around 16% are singletons. Sequencing used blood. Receptors originate from a woman younger than 35 with Graves' hyperthyroidism that later progressed to Graves' ophthalmopathy. Both conserved end residues are part of each CDR3. The order of the fields is CDR3 protein, CDR3 DNA, V gene, clone size, J gene, D gene. D genes are given only for firm matches. Only some rows state a clone size, as once, few, many or a class for expanded clones.

CDR3 protein: CSVGGLAVAVGDTQYF
CDR3 DNA: TGCAGCGTGGGGGGACTAGCGGTTGCCGTGGGAGATACGCAGTATTTT
V gene: TRBV29-1
clone size: many
J gene: TRBJ2-3
D gene: TRBD2

CDR3 protein: CSAREVIRTESNFADTQYF
CDR3 DNA: TGCAGTGCTAGAGAGGTTATTAGGACGGAGAGCAATTTCGCAGATACGCAGTATTTT
V gene: TRBV20-1
clone size: few
J gene: TRBJ2-3
D gene: NA

CDR3 protein: CASSYSSGSVETQYF
CDR3 DNA: TGTGCCAGCAGTTACTCTAGCGGGAGTGTGGAGACCCAGTACTTC
V gene: TRBV6-2/TRBV6-3
clone size: NA
J gene: TRBJ2-5
D gene: TRBD2

CDR3 protein: CACGSSHNEQFF
CDR3 DNA: TGTGCCTGCGGCAGCTCTCACAATGAGCAGTTCTTC
V gene: TRBV27
clone size: many
J gene: TRBJ2-1
D gene: NA

CDR3 protein: CASSQDRSGNPVGEQYF
CDR3 DNA: TGTGCCAGCAGCCAAGACAGGAGCGGGAACCCCGTGGGGGAGCAGTACTTC
V gene: TRBV4-2
clone size: few
J gene: TRBJ2-7
D gene: TRBD2

CDR3 protein: CASSPPAGNTEAFF
CDR3 DNA: TGTGCCAGCTCACCACCGGCGGGGAACACTGAAGCTTTCTTT
V gene: TRBV18
clone size: many
J gene: TRBJ1-1
D gene: NA

CDR3 protein: CASSLTGATGELFF
CDR3 DNA: TGTGCCAGCAGTTTAACAGGGGCCACCGGGGAGCTGTTTTTT
V gene: TRBV28
clone size: many
J gene: TRBJ2-2
D gene: TRBD1

CDR3 protein: CASSLVPQAGETQYF
CDR3 DNA: TGTGCCAGCAGCTTGGTCCCACAGGCCGGTGAGACCCAGTACTTC
V gene: TRBV2
clone size: NA
J gene: TRBJ2-5
D gene: NA

CDR3 protein: CATSDSRTGDTGELFF
CDR3 DNA: TGTGCCACCAGTGATTCTCGGACAGGGGACACCGGGGAGCTGTTTTTT
V gene: TRBV24-1
clone size: few
J gene: TRBJ2-2
D gene: TRBD1

CDR3 protein: CASRSTLGAGKSSTDTQYF
CDR3 DNA: TGTGCCAGCAGGTCGACCCTAGGGGCAGGGAAATCTAGCACAGATACGCAGTATTTT
V gene: TRBV7-9
clone size: many
J gene: TRBJ2-3
D gene: NA

CDR3 protein: CASSLRASGSTGELFF
CDR3 DNA: TGTGCCAGCAGCTTGCGGGCTAGCGGGAGTACCGGGGAGCTGTTTTTT
V gene: TRBV5-5
clone size: few
J gene: TRBJ2-2
D gene: TRBD2

CDR3 protein: CASSFPLTGSTDTQYF
CDR3 DNA: TGTGCCAGCAGCTTCCCACTTACAGGATCCACAGATACGCAGTATTTT
V gene: TRBV7-6
clone size: many
J gene: TRBJ2-3
D gene: NA

CDR3 protein: CASSQGTSGRYNEQFF
CDR3 DNA: TGTGCCAGCAGCCAAGGGACTAGCGGACGCTACAATGAGCAGTTCTTC
V gene: TRBV11-2
clone size: many
J gene: TRBJ2-1
D gene: TRBD2

CDR3 protein: CASRKDGYNEQFF
CDR3 DNA: TGTGCCAGCAGGAAGGACGGCTACAATGAGCAGTTCTTC
V gene: TRBV6-2/TRBV6-3
clone size: NA
J gene: TRBJ2-1
D gene: NA

CDR3 protein: CASSSGLATSTDTQYF
CDR3 DNA: TGTGCTAGCAGCTCAGGACTAGCAACTAGCACAGATACGCAGTATTTT
V gene: TRBV7-7
clone size: many
J gene: TRBJ2-3
D gene: TRBD2

CDR3 protein: CASSAPAEAFF
CDR3 DNA: TGTGCCAGCAGTGCCCCCGCTGAAGCTTTCTTT
V gene: TRBV6-1
clone size: many
J gene: TRBJ1-1
D gene: NA

CDR3 protein: CSARDSSKSLNSPLHF
CDR3 DNA: TGCAGTGCTAGAGATTCGTCGAAGTCCCTTAATTCACCCCTCCACTTT
V gene: TRBV20-1
clone size: NA
J gene: TRBJ1-6
D gene: NA

CDR3 protein: CASKRDSIIEAFF
CDR3 DNA: TGTGCCAGCAAACGGGACAGTATCATTGAAGCTTTCTTT
V gene: TRBV2
clone size: many
J gene: TRBJ1-1
D gene: TRBD1

CDR3 protein: CASSASGRASDTQYF
CDR3 DNA: TGTGCCAGCAGCGCGAGCGGGAGGGCTTCGGATACGCAGTATTTT
V gene: TRBV9
clone size: NA
J gene: TRBJ2-3
D gene: TRBD2

CDR3 protein: CASSNRGQGAYGYTF
CDR3 DNA: TGTGCCAGCAGCAATAGAGGACAGGGCGCCTATGGCTACACCTTC
V gene: TRBV11-2
clone size: many
J gene: TRBJ1-2
D gene: TRBD1

CDR3 protein: CASSYRGPYNSPLHF
CDR3 DNA: TGTGCCAGCAGTTACAGGGGCCCCTATAATTCACCCCTCCACTTT
V gene: TRBV6-6
clone size: few
J gene: TRBJ1-6
D gene: NA

CDR3 protein: CASSPQGGSYNEQFF
CDR3 DNA: TGTGCCAGCAGCCCACAGGGGGGGTCCTACAATGAGCAGTTCTTC
V gene: TRBV6-1
clone size: few
J gene: TRBJ2-1
D gene: NA

CDR3 protein: CASSSLRLAAPTGELFF
CDR3 DNA: TGTGCCAGCAGTTCACTCCGACTAGCCGCGCCGACCGGGGAGCTGTTTTTT
V gene: TRBV12-3/TRBV12-4
clone size: many
J gene: TRBJ2-2
D gene: TRBD2

CDR3 protein: CSARVTSGMASSYEQYF
CDR3 DNA: TGCAGTGCTAGGGTGACTAGCGGGATGGCATCGTCCTACGAGCAGTACTTC
V gene: TRBV20-1
clone size: NA
J gene: TRBJ2-7
D gene: TRBD2

CDR3 protein: CAISAALTDTQYF
CDR3 DNA: TGTGCCATCAGTGCTGCCCTCACAGATACGCAGTATTTT
V gene: TRBV10-3
clone size: many
J gene: TRBJ2-3
D gene: NA

CDR3 protein: CASSDGSRNEQFF
CDR3 DNA: TGCGCCAGCTCGGACGGATCACGCAATGAGCAGTTCTTC
V gene: TRBV5-1
clone size: few
J gene: TRBJ2-1
D gene: NA

CDR3 protein: CSARDIGRVVGTNTEAFF
CDR3 DNA: TGCAGTGCTAGAGATATCGGGAGGGTTGTTGGGACGAACACTGAAGCTTTCTTT
V gene: TRBV20-1
clone size: many
J gene: TRBJ1-1
D gene: NA